This is a list of T cell receptor beta chains from one sample in a study of T cells in Graves' hyperthyroidism and ophthalmopathy. TCRdb re-analysed the multiplex PCR reads in MiXCR, keeping a single row per CDR3 protein. The profile shows around 600,000 distinct CDR3 sequences, about 45% of them singletons. The sequenced material came from peripheral blood or thyroid tissue (not recorded which). The receptors stem from an adult man with Graves' disease, either hyperthyroidism or ophthalmopathy (not recorded which). Both conserved end residues are part of each CDR3. The order of the fields is clone size, J gene, D gene, V gene, CDR3 protein, CDR3 DNA. A D gene is named only where the DNA matches it firmly. Size tells how often a clone was seen (once, few, many) or the class of an expanded clone, and some rows leave it out.

abundance: many; j_gene: TRBJ2-7; d_gene: NA; v_gene: TRBV9; CDR3aa: CASSVREGNEQYF; CDR3nt: TGTGCCAGCAGCGTCCGTGAAGGGAACGAGCAGTACTTC
abundance: many; j_gene: TRBJ2-5; d_gene: NA; v_gene: TRBV7-2; CDR3aa: CASSLGWSQTQYF; CDR3nt: TGTGCCAGCAGCTTAGGTTGGTCTCAGACCCAGTACTTC
abundance: many; j_gene: TRBJ2-5; d_gene: TRBD2; v_gene: TRBV24-1; CDR3aa: CATSDRLAGGETQYF; CDR3nt: TGTGCCACCAGTGATCGTCTAGCGGGAGGTGAGACCCAGTACTTC
abundance: many; j_gene: TRBJ1-4; d_gene: TRBD1; v_gene: TRBV2; CDR3aa: CASRMTGGNEKLFF; CDR3nt: TGTGCCAGCAGGATGACAGGGGGGAATGAAAAACTGTTTTTT
abundance: few; j_gene: TRBJ2-7; d_gene: TRBD2; v_gene: TRBV7-2; CDR3aa: CASSSHLAGASYEQYF; CDR3nt: TGTGCCAGCAGCTCGCATCTAGCGGGAGCTTCCTACGAGCAGTACTTC
abundance: few; j_gene: TRBJ2-7; d_gene: TRBD1; v_gene: TRBV4-2; CDR3aa: CASSQERDSLGYEQYF; CDR3nt: TGTGCCAGCAGCCAAGAAAGGGACAGCCTAGGGTACGAGCAGTACTTC
abundance: NA; j_gene: TRBJ1-1; d_gene: NA; v_gene: TRBV12-3/TRBV12-4; CDR3aa: CASNGQFTEAFF; CDR3nt: TGTGCCAGCAATGGACAGTTCACTGAAGCTTTCTTT
abundance: many; j_gene: TRBJ2-5; d_gene: TRBD1; v_gene: TRBV20-1; CDR3aa: CSAMGATGESQYF; CDR3nt: TGCAGTGCTATGGGGGCGACAGGGGAGTCCCAGTACTTC
abundance: many; j_gene: TRBJ1-2; d_gene: NA; v_gene: TRBV7-9; CDR3aa: CASSQGQIDGYTF; CDR3nt: TGTGCCAGCAGTCAGGGACAAATCGATGGCTACACCTTC
abundance: many; j_gene: TRBJ2-5; d_gene: TRBD2; v_gene: TRBV7-9; CDR3aa: CASSPLAGGRQETQYF; CDR3nt: TGTGCCAGCAGCCCCTTAGCGGGAGGACGACAAGAGACCCAGTACTTC
abundance: NA; j_gene: TRBJ1-4; d_gene: NA; v_gene: TRBV20-1; CDR3aa: CSAPDRNERLFF; CDR3nt: TGCAGTGCTCCAGACAGGAATGAAAGACTGTTTTTT
abundance: NA; j_gene: TRBJ1-4; d_gene: NA; v_gene: TRBV9; CDR3aa: CASSASMGQINEKLFF; CDR3nt: TGTGCCAGCAGCGCCAGCATGGGGCAGATTAATGAAAAACTGTTTTTT
abundance: NA; j_gene: TRBJ1-2; d_gene: NA; v_gene: TRBV29-1; CDR3aa: CSDFTGFGYTF; CDR3nt: TGCAGCGACTTCACAGGGTTTGGCTACACCTTC